This T cell receptor beta chain was profiled in a study of T cell responses to AZD1222 COVID-19 vaccine. CDR1 and CDR2 from the germline V gene are SGHAT and FQNNGV. Trimming left V 7 bases short and J 0 bases short, with 12 bases between. The CDR3 is 15 amino acids. Study-level points and caveats: Regions 160-218 and 743-854 dominated among vaccine-associated CD4 TCRs spanning spike. White British ancestry dominated among donors, who included more females, and clonal diversity was possibly underestimated. A reported finding is that nearly half of spike-specific TCRs target unmutated variant regions.

TCRdb keeps only in-frame clones here, not all; method: immunoSEQ multiplex PCR. The sample records about 100,000 clones, 84% being singletons. This clone has only one observation. Its antigen is undetermined. This chain uses TRBV11-2 with TRBJ2-2; a weak D match, TRBD1 (7 bases). This TCR was recovered from an adult in good health. The sequencing here drew on peripheral blood, taken on day 0 of AZD1222 vaccination. This CDR3 reads CASKAGQPNTGELFF. The CDR3 DNA is TGTGCCAGCAAGGCGGGACAGCCGAACACCGGGGAGCTGTTTTTT. The whole variable domain, remainder taken from reference TRBV11-2 and TRBJ2-2, is EAGVAQSPRYKIIEKRQSVAFWCNPISGHATLYWYQQILGQGPKLLIQFQNNGVVDDSQLPKDRFSAERLKGVDSTLKIQPAKLEDSAVYLCASKAGQPNTGELFFGEGSRLTVL.